A selection of T cell receptor beta chains follows, all from one sample in a study of shared clonotypes between healthy human individuals. The method was immunoSEQ multiplex PCR; TCRdb's version includes in-frame clones alone and lacks a portion of them. This sample yields 730,000 or so clones, of which more than 70% are seen a single time; around 1.8% belongs to the top ten. Sequenced material: memory CD4+ T cells sorted from blood. Source of these receptors: a woman between 25 and 40 years old in good health. The CDR3 runs from the conserved cysteine through the conserved F or W. Each record gives: D gene, clone size, V gene, J gene, CDR3 protein, CDR3 DNA. D genes are given only for firm matches. Size values are once, few and many counts, or a class for expanded clones, and some rows have none.

TRBD2,-,TRBV19,TRBJ2-7,CASSIFSGRDPHEQYF,TGTGCCAGTAGTATATTTTCCGGGAGGGACCCCCACGAGCAGTACTTC
-,-,TRBV28,TRBJ1-4,CASYPGTEGGKLLF,TGTGCCAGCTACCCCGGGACCGAAGGTGGTAAACTGCTTTTT
-,-,TRBV11-2,TRBJ2-7,CASSPDRSYEQYF,TGTGCCAGCAGCCCAGACAGGTCCTACGAGCAGTACTTC
-,few,TRBV6-1,TRBJ1-1,CASWGTTKGTEAFF,TGTGCCAGCTGGGGCACCACTAAAGGAACTGAAGCTTTCTTT
TRBD1,-,TRBV27,TRBJ2-1,CASRPLTGGREFF,TGTGCCAGCAGACCACTCACAGGGGGCCGGGAGTTCTTC
-,-,TRBV5-4,TRBJ2-7,CASSPGGAGYSYEQYF,TGTGCCAGCAGCCCCGGAGGGGCGGGGTACTCCTACGAGCAGTACTTC
TRBD1,-,TRBV4-1,TRBJ1-2,CASSHTLTGYKSDYGYTF,TGCGCCAGCAGCCATACCCTGACAGGGTATAAGAGTGACTATGGCTACACCTTC
-,-,TRBV9,TRBJ2-5,CASSVEKGSWETQYF,TGTGCCAGCAGCGTAGAAAAAGGCAGCTGGGAGACCCAGTACTTC
TRBD1,-,TRBV7-9,TRBJ1-1,CASSTDRKTTEAFF,TGTGCCAGCAGCACGGACAGGAAGACCACTGAAGCTTTCTTT
TRBD1,-,TRBV18,TRBJ2-7,CASSPPGTALYEQYF,TGTGCCAGCTCACCACCAGGGACAGCTCTCTACGAGCAGTACTTC
-,-,TRBV28,TRBJ2-1,CASSPPTHSFGSYNEQFF,TGTGCCAGCAGTCCACCTACTCACAGTTTTGGTTCCTACAATGAGCAGTTCTTC
-,-,TRBV5-8,TRBJ2-1,CASSLGGDPYNEQFF,TGTGCCAGCAGCTTGGGAGGGGATCCCTACAATGAGCAGTTCTTC
TRBD2,-,TRBV5-1,TRBJ2-5,CASSPTGTSGNQETQYF,TGCGCCAGCAGCCCAACCGGGACTAGCGGGAACCAAGAGACCCAGTACTTC
TRBD2,-,TRBV29-1,TRBJ2-7,CSVEALAGVGEQYF,TGCAGCGTTGAAGCTCTAGCGGGAGTTGGCGAGCAGTACTTC
-,-,TRBV7-2,TRBJ1-1,CASSLGTRPGVTEAFF,TGTGCCAGCAGCTTAGGAACGAGGCCAGGGGTAACTGAAGCTTTCTTT
TRBD1,-,TRBV7-6,TRBJ2-2,CASSSGQGGTGELFF,TGTGCCAGCAGCTCGGGACAGGGCGGCACCGGGGAGCTGTTTTTT
-,-,TRBV7-3,TRBJ2-1,CASGRTYNEQFF,TGTGCCAGCGGGAGGACTTACAATGAGCAGTTCTTC
TRBD1,-,TRBV28,TRBJ2-5,CASSPSTGTAQETQYF,TGTGCCAGCAGCCCCTCGACCGGGACAGCCCAAGAGACCCAGTACTTC
-,-,TRBV5-1,TRBJ2-3,CASSLAGPAEGTQYF,TGCGCCAGCAGCTTGGCCGGGCCAGCCGAGGGTACGCAGTATTTT
-,-,TRBV27,TRBJ1-2,CASSLDLSGYTF,TGTGCCAGCAGTTTGGATCTGAGTGGCTACACCTTC
-,-,TRBV5-1,TRBJ2-2,CASSPRASRDTGELFF,TGCGCCAGCAGCCCCAGGGCTAGCAGAGACACCGGGGAGCTGTTTTTT
-,once,TRBV18,TRBJ1-2,CASSPPGTSYGYTF,TGTGCCAGCTCACCACCGGGGACCTCTTATGGCTACACCTTC
TRBD1,-,TRBV18,TRBJ2-3,CASSQDRGNTDTQYF,TGTGCCAGCTCTCAGGACAGGGGGAACACAGATACGCAGTATTTT
TRBD1,-,TRBV5-1,TRBJ2-3,CASSLGDRGGTDTQYF,TGCGCCAGCAGCTTGGGTGACAGGGGCGGCACAGATACGCAGTATTTT
-,-,TRBV19,TRBJ2-7,CASSTKSGPVYEQYF,TGTGCCAGTAGTACCAAAAGCGGGCCGGTCTACGAGCAGTACTTC
-,-,TRBV19,TRBJ2-2,CASSTTGVWAGELFF,TGTGCCAGTAGTACGACGGGAGTCTGGGCCGGGGAGCTGTTTTTT
TRBD2,-,TRBV4-2,TRBJ2-1,CASSQGTSGSEQFF,TGTGCCAGCAGCCAGGGGACTAGCGGTAGTGAGCAGTTCTTC
-,-,TRBV28,TRBJ1-5,CASSSLLRPQHF,TGTGCCAGCAGTTCACTTCTGCGGCCCCAGCATTTT
-,few,TRBV14,TRBJ1-1,CASSRTVEAFF,TGTGCCAGCAGCCGGACAGTTGAAGCTTTCTTT
TRBD1,-,TRBV28,TRBJ1-5,CASSPGTDNNQPQHF,TGTGCCAGCAGTCCCGGGACAGACAACAATCAGCCCCAGCATTTT
-,-,TRBV7-3,TRBJ2-1,CASSFPPRGEQFF,TGTGCCAGCAGCTTCCCTCCCAGGGGTGAGCAGTTCTTC
-,few,TRBV5-1,TRBJ1-2,CASSFRGGSNYGYTF,TGCGCCAGCAGTTTCCGCGGGGGGTCGAACTATGGCTACACCTTC
-,once,TRBV27,TRBJ1-1,CASSPRQLFAFF,TGTGCCAGCAGTCCCCGACAGCTCTTTGCTTTCTTT
TRBD1,-,TRBV19,TRBJ2-1,CASQTGLYNEQFF,TGTGCCAGTCAGACAGGGCTATACAATGAGCAGTTCTTC
TRBD1,-,TRBV2,TRBJ2-5,CASSGDSRQETQYF,TGTGCCAGCAGTGGGGACAGCCGGCAAGAGACCCAGTACTTC
TRBD2,-,TRBV5-1,TRBJ2-1,CASSLVAGGPHEQFF,TGCGCCAGCAGCTTGGTAGCGGGAGGGCCGCATGAGCAGTTCTTC
-,-,TRBV6-1,TRBJ2-2,CASSVDGSAGELFF,TGTGCCAGCAGTGTAGATGGAAGCGCCGGGGAGCTGTTTTTT
TRBD2,-,TRBV7-9,TRBJ2-7,CASSRRLAESSYEQYF,TGTGCCAGCAGCCGGAGACTAGCGGAGAGCTCCTACGAGCAGTACTTC
TRBD1,-,TRBV11-2,TRBJ1-1,CASSSGQEVIEAFF,TGTGCCAGCAGCTCGGGACAGGAGGTCATTGAAGCTTTCTTT
TRBD2,once,TRBV28,TRBJ2-7,CASRPTSGPPNEQYF,TGTGCCAGCAGACCTACTAGCGGACCTCCCAACGAGCAGTACTTC
-,once,TRBV11-2,TRBJ2-1,CASRYEQGTTSNEQFF,TGTGCCAGCAGATACGAACAGGGAACGACAAGCAATGAGCAGTTCTTC
-,-,TRBV5-1,TRBJ2-1,CASSLWYNEQFF,TGCGCCAGCAGCTTGTGGTACAATGAGCAGTTCTTC
TRBD2,-,TRBV28,TRBJ2-3,CASSLNAGEFTDTQYF,TGTGCCAGCAGTCTAAATGCGGGGGAGTTCACAGATACGCAGTATTTT
-,-,TRBV18,TRBJ2-6,CASSPPRSGANVLTF,TGTGCCAGCTCACCACCCCGGTCTGGGGCCAACGTCCTGACTTTC
TRBD2,-,TRBV11-2,TRBJ2-1,CASSKREMYNEQFF,TGTGCCAGCAGCAAGCGGGAGATGTACAATGAGCAGTTCTTC
TRBD1,-,TRBV18,TRBJ2-1,CASSATGTGVLNEQFF,TGTGCCAGCTCAGCGACCGGGACAGGGGTTCTCAATGAGCAGTTCTTC
TRBD2,few,TRBV27,TRBJ2-1,CASSQAGGITFNEQFF,TGTGCCAGCAGTCAGGCGGGAGGGATCACTTTCAATGAGCAGTTCTTC
TRBD2,-,TRBV6-4,TRBJ2-7,CASSSGRAYEQYF,TGTGCCAGCAGTTCCGGGAGGGCCTACGAGCAGTACTTC
-,-,TRBV15,TRBJ2-7,CATSRERGPTYEQYF,TGTGCCACCAGCAGAGAACGAGGGCCGACCTACGAGCAGTACTTC
-,once,TRBV6-1,TRBJ2-7,CASSEGGVRSSYEQYF,TGTGCCAGCAGTGAAGGGGGGGTCCGAAGCTCCTACGAGCAGTACTTC
-,-,TRBV7-9,TRBJ1-1,CASSLTGNTEAFF,TGTGCCAGCAGCTTAACCGGAAACACTGAAGCTTTCTTT
TRBD1,-,TRBV18,TRBJ1-1,CASSHRDSRSEAFF,TGTGCCAGCTCACACAGGGACAGCAGATCTGAAGCTTTCTTT
TRBD1,few,TRBV12-5,TRBJ1-2,CASGLGTGNYGYTF,TGTGCTAGTGGTTTGGGGACAGGGAACTATGGCTACACCTTC
-,-,TRBV21-1,TRBJ2-1,CAKPRDRAYNEQFF,TGTGCCAAACCCCGGGACAGGGCCTACAATGAGCAGTTCTTC
-,-,TRBV6-6,TRBJ2-7,CASSYSLAPYEQYF,TGTGCCAGCAGTTACTCCCTAGCGCCCTACGAGCAGTACTTC
TRBD1,-,TRBV6-6,TRBJ1-1,CASSYSRQGNTEAFF,TGTGCCAGCAGTTACTCGAGACAGGGGAACACTGAAGCTTTCTTT
-,-,TRBV6-1,TRBJ1-1,CASRQQMNTEAFF,TGTGCCAGTCGACAGCAGATGAACACTGAAGCTTTCTTT
-,-,TRBV7-2,TRBJ1-5,CASSPGTPALRPQHF,TGTGCCAGCAGCCCCGGGACCCCGGCTCTTCGTCCCCAGCATTTT
-,once,TRBV5-8,TRBJ1-5,CASSLNLGPASNQPQHF,TGTGCCAGCAGCCTAAACCTTGGGCCAGCAAGCAATCAGCCCCAGCATTTT
-,-,TRBV28,TRBJ2-7,CASSPYGDSYEQYF,TGTGCCAGCAGTCCCTACGGGGACTCCTACGAGCAGTACTTC